The sequence of this T cell receptor (beta chain) was determined in a study of cytomegalovirus exposure and HLA in healthy donors listed by TCRdb under 2017. Study-wide context: A later analysis indicated that the roughly 130 validation repertoires were generated on the platform also employed for the approximately 690 repertoires of the first cohort. To predict cytomegalovirus infection status, the study brought together high-throughput TCR immunosequencing, statistical association of individual TCRs with disease status, and machine learning. The aim of the study was to test whether cataloging public T cell receptors could identify signatures of past pathogen exposure. In addition to the first cohort of 500 to 850 subjects, a separate validation cohort of over 90 different subjects was used. General findings and caveats noted by the study authors: According to the authors, the approach could potentially be generalized to other disease states and immunological phenotypes. The validation cohort had no HLA typing available for a later analysis, so co-occurrence within that cohort was assessed over all 130 or so repertoires. The classifier was reported to diagnose cytomegalovirus status with high specificity and sensitivity in both the original and validation cohorts. In vitro tests confirmed that a few of the cytomegalovirus-associated TCR beta chains recognize cytomegalovirus antigens. Most TCR sequences were observed very rarely across donors, whereas some public TCRs were present in many individuals. A total of roughly 160 TCR beta chains were listed by the study as associated with cytomegalovirus. A later analysis found that TCRs clustered in the first cohort also tended to co-occur in the 110 or so validation repertoires, with 94% of cluster scores above 0.

With respect to this clone: This clone's antigen is unknown. Base-call qualities are not available, and no considerably larger clone is one nucleotide away.

V loses 1 base of germline sequence and J loses 4 bases, and the interval between the two ends is 13 bases. CDR1 and CDR2, looked up from the germline V gene, are LGHNA and YSLEER. Taken from cysteine to phenylalanine, the CDR3 has 15 residues. The only DNA kept is the CDR3, 45 bases in frame from the first base. To prepare the library, the immunoSEQ multiplex PCR assay was applied. Processing in the source paper ran as follows. A statistical classification framework was developed to diagnose cytomegalovirus status using the catalog of TCR beta chain sequences. TCRdb holds this immuneACCESS table with in-frame rearrangements only. Some clones are missing; in checked studies, unresolved V genes explain under half, and the rest has no known cause. The V and J calls and clone size come from that table; D and trimming were worked out from the DNA. This sample holds 50,000 to 65,000 clones; 95% to 97% were observed only once. The ten largest clones capture 1% to 1.5% of the sample.

Donors formed part of the validation cohort, which comprised 120 subjects and was distinct from the first cohort of under 850 subjects. This receptor was identified in a woman aged 18-29 years in good health and CMV-seronegative. Sequences were obtained from PBMCs. The chain links TRBV4-3 with TRBJ1-1, and possibly TRBD1, on 5 matching bases. CDR3 reads: CASSQVSGRGTEAFF. The nucleotide sequence reads TGCGCCAGCAGCCAAGTTTCAGGGAGGGGCACTGAAGCTTTCTTT.